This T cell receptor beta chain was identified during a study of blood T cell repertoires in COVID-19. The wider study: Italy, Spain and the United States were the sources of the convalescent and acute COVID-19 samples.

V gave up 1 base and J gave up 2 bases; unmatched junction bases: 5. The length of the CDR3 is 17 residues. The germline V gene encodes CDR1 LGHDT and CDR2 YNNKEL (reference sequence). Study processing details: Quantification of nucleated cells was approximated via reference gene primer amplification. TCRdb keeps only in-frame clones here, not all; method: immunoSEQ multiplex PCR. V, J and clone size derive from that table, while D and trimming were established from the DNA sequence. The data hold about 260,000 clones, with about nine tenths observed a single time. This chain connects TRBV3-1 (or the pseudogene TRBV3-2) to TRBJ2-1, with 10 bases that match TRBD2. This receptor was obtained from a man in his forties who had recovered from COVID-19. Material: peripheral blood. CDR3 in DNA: TGTGCCAGCAGCCAAGGGGCTAGCGGGGGTCCCTACAATGAGCAGTTCTTC. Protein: CASSQGASGGPYNEQFF.